These T cell receptor beta chains were read from a single sample in a study of identical twins. TCRdb redid the calling of the 5' RACE reads with MiXCR, one entry per CDR3 protein. The sample consists of around 450,000 distinct CDR3 sequences, approximately 15% of them appearing once. This same sample was also part of a study on yellow fever vaccine responses in identical twins.

Material for sequencing was CD4+ T cells sorted from blood. The receptors shown here come from a woman aged 18-35 years in good health. The conserved cysteine and the conserved F or W are not part of the CDR3 here. D genes are given only for firm matches. Where a row states a size, it is once, few, many or the class of an expanded clone; other rows omit it.

d_gene	j_gene	v_gene	abundance	CDR3aa
-	TRBJ1-1	TRBV28	-	ASSRIGGLNTEAF
TRBD2	TRBJ2-5	TRBV7-7	many	ASSLIPPGPGGETQY
TRBD1	TRBJ2-7	TRBV20-1	many	SARDARGYEQY
-	TRBJ1-1	TRBV7-2	-	ASSLAGQEAF
-	TRBJ1-1	TRBV5-6	-	ASSYGRLNTEAF
-	TRBJ2-3	TRBV18	-	ASSPKVESTDTQY
TRBD1	TRBJ2-7	TRBV20-1	-	SARRAGRGLDEQY
TRBD1	TRBJ2-7	TRBV3-1	-	ASSQANRGEQY
TRBD1	TRBJ2-5	TRBV12-3/TRBV12-4	-	ASSSRQGARGTQY
-	TRBJ2-5	TRBV7-3	-	ASSLTGPGPQETQY
TRBD1	TRBJ2-7	TRBV20-1	few	SARLGGLRDEQY
TRBD2	TRBJ2-7	TRBV12-3/TRBV12-4	-	ASRAAGGSYEQY
-	TRBJ2-5	TRBV28	few	ASSHRDLETQY
TRBD2	TRBJ2-7	TRBV7-9	few	ASSLGTSGVEQY
TRBD1	TRBJ1-4	TRBV20-1	many	SVERGQGDEKLF
TRBD2	TRBJ2-5	TRBV7-2	few	ASSHLAGETQY
TRBD2	TRBJ2-1	TRBV9	-	ASSVGAGGGNEQF
TRBD1	TRBJ1-1	TRBV29-1	few	SVRAINRGRTEAF
-	TRBJ2-5	TRBV20-1	-	SARKIGPDLRQETQY
-	TRBJ2-3	TRBV24-1	-	ATSYAGSDTQY
TRBD1	TRBJ2-1	TRBV10-3	few	AIGQDSYNEQF
-	TRBJ2-7	TRBV7-2	-	ASSKNRYEQY
-	TRBJ2-2	TRBV28	-	ASTDRAGELF
-	TRBJ2-3	TRBV5-1	once	ASRTAAGTDTQY